This record concerns one TCR beta chain sequence. Data came from immunoSEQ multiplex PCR; TCRdb stores just in-frame clones and leaves some out. The sample includes about 2 million clones, 85% to 95% seen only once; the top ten take more than 0.1%. This sample is drawn from a study of shared clonotypes between healthy human individuals. This CDR3 has 15 amino acids. Trimming took off 4 bases at V and 7 bases at J, with 17 bases between the two ends. Germline loops: CDR1 SGHDT, CDR2 YYEEEE. This TCR was sampled from a man between 18 and 29 years old in good health. The chain employs TRBV5-6 and TRBJ2-2; D unclear. The sample was naive CD4+ T cells sorted from blood. Subset of the sample: CD45RA+ positively selected. The CDR3 DNA reads as TGTGCCAGCAGCCTAGGCAAATTCCACTTCGGGGAGCTGTTTTTT. Protein: CASSLGKFHFGELFF.